This T cell receptor (beta chain) was recovered during a study of identical twins (dated by TCRdb to 2015 to 2016). Study-wide context: The study deep-sequenced TCR alpha and beta repertoires from monozygotic twins, unrelated adults of various ages and cord blood to test whether fetal clonotypes persist. Replicate twin experiments were performed at different times using different library preparation protocols to rule out contamination.

Library generation was performed with 5' RACE. Reads for this sample came from an Illumina HiSeq 2000. Template switching added a universal primer binding site, and the final cDNA carried a unique molecular identifier that allowed TCR cDNA molecules to be counted accurately. First-strand cDNA for TCR alpha and beta chains was synthesized from specific primers in the conserved constant-segment region. To control for contamination, every cDNA library was double barcoded, receiving both a SMART-Mk sample barcode and Illumina barcodes. TruSeq adapter sequences and Illumina sample barcodes were added in two successive PCR steps. TCR alpha and beta cDNA libraries were sequenced on the Illumina HiSeq platform with custom primers. The authors' analysis ran thus. MiGEC processed the raw reads to extract unique molecular identifiers, while MiXCR was used to determine the CDR3 positions. For each individual, recombination models were inferred using an EM algorithm with the repgenHMM and IGoR tools. Shared clonotypes were analyzed with the tcR package in R, and sharing was normalized by the product of cloneset sizes. Out-of-frame nonproductive sequences were analyzed to study raw recombination free of thymic and clonal selection effects. TCRdb reran the public reads through fastp at Q25 and MiXCR, keeping productive beta chains. Rows are unified per CDR3 protein, each entry keeping the most common DNA and genes. TCRdb, not the authors, supplied the V and J calls. The sample includes around 490,000 distinct CDR3 sequences, with about a fifth observed a single time. The ten most abundant clones make up around 0.5% of the sample.

Every donor was a healthy Caucasian. Three pairs of female monozygotic twins, all aged about 18 to 30 years, were included in the twin cohort. CD4+ and CD8+ T cell populations were isolated with positive isolation kits from Invitrogen. In the germline V gene, CDR1 corresponds to SNHLY and CDR2 to FYNNEI. The CDR3 has 16 amino acids, counting the end cysteine and phenylalanine. The only DNA kept is the CDR3, 48 bases in frame from the first base. V sheds 6 bases and J sheds 4 bases, leaving 18 bases between their ends. This clonotype has just a few counts. Its antigen remains unidentified. Base-call qualities are not available, and no considerably larger clone is one nucleotide away. The paper as a whole reports these results and caveats: Invariant T cells such as MAIT and iNKT could partly confound zero-insertion analyses, though diverse VJ usage argued against this for most clonotypes. Out-of-frame TCR alpha sharing in monozygotic twins was systematically underestimated by recombination models, whereas sharing between unrelated individuals was in agreement with the recombination models. Conclusions relied on cross-sectional statistical analysis, since the same donors could not be followed over many years. Compared with coincidental sharing between unrelated individuals, out-of-frame TCR alpha sequences shared between twins had an excess of sequences with low generation probability. A weaker excess of twin sharing was found in beta out-of-frame sequences because the signal-to-noise ratio was lowered by fewer shared sequences. Fewer insertions were carried by abundant cord blood beta clonotypes, a similar but weaker trend appeared in young adult naive repertoires, and no such trend appeared in memory repertoires.

The same sample was also studied in work on yellow fever vaccine responses in identical twins. The second source states: The authors reported that the T cell response to vaccination in identical twins appeared partly convergent and partly personalized. Focusing on identical twins, the study followed the T cell clones that responded to the vaccine, and did so with precision.

Specimen: CD4+ T cells sorted from blood. The TCR was taken from a woman aged 18-29 years in good health. The V gene is TRBV2 and the J gene is TRBJ2-2, with the D segment possibly TRBD1 or TRBD2, each aligning over 6 bases. The nucleotides read TGTGCCAGCAGGGGGGGCAGGGCTGAGGGCACCGGGGAGCTGTTTTTT. It specifies CASRGGRAEGTGELFF.